This T cell receptor (beta chain) was sequenced for a study of cytomegalovirus exposure and HLA in healthy donors. Study outcomes and limitations: Most TCR sequences were rare, but some public TCRs occurred in many donors. Follow-up analysis found HLA locus-dependent TCR association rates, highest for DRB1 and lowest for HLA-C. In vitro data verified a few CMV-associated chains as specific for CMV antigens.

The CDR3 spans 17 residues. Germline V CDR1 and CDR2: LNHDA, SQIVND (reference sequence). With V trimmed by 3 bases and J by 5 bases, 9 bases remained unmatched. About this clone itself: What it recognizes is unknown.

The PCR ran on 60 Vbeta and 13 Jbeta primers. The data were produced by immunoSEQ multiplex PCR, yet TCRdb's version contains in-frame clones alone and is incomplete. Here the sample spans over 130,000 clones, just over 65% being singletons. The sample taken for sequencing was PBMCs. This chain links TRBV19 with TRBJ2-1; TRBD2 matches 11 bases. The TCR sequence derives from a woman aged 60-70 years in good health and CMV-seronegative. For the CDR3, the DNA is TGTGCCAGTAGTATTCAAGTGGGGACTAGCGGCAACAATGAGCAGTTCTTC. This encodes CASSIQVGTSGNNEQFF.